This T cell receptor beta chain was sequenced in a study of beta chain features in type 1 diabetes. Study background: Investigators examined 107,917,701 sorted cells across all samples. Study results and caveats: Among patients with Type 1 diabetes, TCRB CDR3s were moderately but significantly shorter in every one of the four CD4+ subsets.

This CDR3 contains 14 residues. Germline values: CDR1 SGHRS, CDR2 YFSETQ. Trimming pared 2 bases from V and 3 bases from J, leaving 11 bases between. Comment on this clone: Antigen specificity is unknown.

Sequenced material consisted of expressed TCRB transcripts (all of the isolated RNA was reverse transcribed). The assay was immunoSEQ multiplex PCR, and TCRdb's table has in-frame clones only and misses some. Here the sample spans under 150,000 clones, approximately 9% being singletons. CD45RO/CCR7/CD25/CD127/CD95/CD27 staining was used to isolate CD4+ naive, central memory, regulatory and stem cell-like memory cells by sorting. This chain connects TRBV5-1 to TRBJ1-2, with D tentatively TRBD1 (5 bases). Input material: central memory CD4+ T cells from blood. The source of this sequence is a man in his thirties or forties with type 1 diabetes. In nucleotides, the CDR3 is TGCGCCAGCAGCTTCTCGGGGGAGGACTATGGCTACACCTTC. Its protein is CASSFSGEDYGYTF.